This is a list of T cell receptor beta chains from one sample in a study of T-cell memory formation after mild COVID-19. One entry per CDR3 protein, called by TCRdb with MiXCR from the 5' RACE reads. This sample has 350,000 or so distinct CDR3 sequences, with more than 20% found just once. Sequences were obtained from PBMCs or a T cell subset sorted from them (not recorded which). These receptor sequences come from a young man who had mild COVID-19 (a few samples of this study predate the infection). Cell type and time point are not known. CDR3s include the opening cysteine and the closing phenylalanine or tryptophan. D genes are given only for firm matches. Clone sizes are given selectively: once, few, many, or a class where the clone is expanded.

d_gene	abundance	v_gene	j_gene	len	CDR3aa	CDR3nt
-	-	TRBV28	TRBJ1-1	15	CASSLRPEMNTEAFF	TGTGCCAGCAGTTTACGGCCGGAAATGAACACTGAAGCTTTCTTT
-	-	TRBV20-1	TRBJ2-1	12	CSAPLVYNEQFF	TGCAGTGCACCTCTCGTCTACAATGAGCAGTTCTTC
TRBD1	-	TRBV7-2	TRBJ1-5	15	CASSFRTGRNQPQHF	TGTGCCAGCAGCTTTCGGACAGGGCGCAATCAGCCCCAGCATTTT
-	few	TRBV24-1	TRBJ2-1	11	CATSIDNEQFF	TGTGCCACCAGTATCGACAATGAGCAGTTCTTC
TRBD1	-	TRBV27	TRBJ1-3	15	CASSSAGTDRNTIYF	TGTGCCAGCAGTTCGGCGGGGACAGATCGAAACACCATATATTTT
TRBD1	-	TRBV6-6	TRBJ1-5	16	CASSTPFRGRGQPQHF	TGTGCCAGCAGTACTCCCTTCAGGGGGCGCGGTCAGCCCCAGCATTTT
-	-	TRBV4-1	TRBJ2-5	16	CASSQQPGQAQETQYF	TGCGCCAGCAGCCAACAACCGGGACAAGCACAAGAGACCCAGTACTTC
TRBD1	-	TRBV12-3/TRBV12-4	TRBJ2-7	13	CASRETGAGEQYF	TGTGCCAGCAGAGAGACAGGGGCGGGAGAGCAGTACTTC
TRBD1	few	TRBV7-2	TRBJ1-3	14	CASSQDRVGDTIYF	TGTGCCAGCAGCCAGGACAGGGTCGGAGACACCATATATTTT
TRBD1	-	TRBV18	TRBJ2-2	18	CASSPPGQQFANTGELFF	TGTGCCAGCTCACCACCGGGACAGCAGTTTGCGAACACCGGGGAGCTGTTTTTT
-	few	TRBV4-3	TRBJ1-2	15	CASSQTFGHPYGYTF	TGCGCCAGCAGCCAGACGTTTGGACATCCTTATGGCTACACCTTC
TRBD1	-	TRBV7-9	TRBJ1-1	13	CASSFQGDTEAFF	TGTGCCAGCAGCTTCCAGGGGGACACTGAAGCTTTCTTT
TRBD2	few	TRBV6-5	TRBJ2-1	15	CASSSLASGEDEQFF	TGTGCCAGCAGTTCCCTGGCTAGCGGGGAGGATGAGCAGTTCTTC
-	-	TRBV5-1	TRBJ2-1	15	CASSLGGGRGSEQFF	TGCGCCAGCAGCTTGGGAGGGGGCCGCGGGAGTGAGCAGTTCTTC
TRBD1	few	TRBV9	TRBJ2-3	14	CASSDGTGGRAQYF	TGTGCCAGCAGCGACGGGACAGGTGGCCGTGCGCAGTATTTT
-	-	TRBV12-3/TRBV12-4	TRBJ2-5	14	CASSSGTVPETQYF	TGTGCCAGCAGCTCCGGGACGGTGCCAGAGACCCAGTACTTC
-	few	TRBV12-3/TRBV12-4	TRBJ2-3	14	CASSLRLAPDTQYF	TGTGCCAGCAGTTTGCGTCTAGCCCCAGATACGCAGTATTTT
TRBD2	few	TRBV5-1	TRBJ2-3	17	CASSLGGPGLATDTQYF	TGCGCCAGCAGCTTGGGGGGGCCGGGACTAGCAACAGATACGCAGTATTTT
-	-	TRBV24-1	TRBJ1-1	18	CATSDSAVAGHGYTEAFF	TGTGCCACCAGTGATTCCGCCGTAGCGGGGCATGGTTACACTGAAGCTTTCTTT
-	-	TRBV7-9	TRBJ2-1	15	CASSPGDRRYNEQFF	TGTGCCAGCAGCCCCGGTGACAGGCGTTACAATGAGCAGTTCTTC
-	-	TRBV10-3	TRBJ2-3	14	CAISRLGGTDTQYF	TGTGCCATCAGTCGACTAGGAGGCACAGATACGCAGTATTTT
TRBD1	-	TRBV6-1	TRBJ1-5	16	CASSDPWTGVNQPQHF	TGTGCCAGCAGTGATCCATGGACAGGGGTTAATCAGCCCCAGCATTTT
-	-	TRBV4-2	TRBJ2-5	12	CASSQGLETQYF	TGTGCCAGCAGCCAAGGGTTAGAGACCCAGTACTTC
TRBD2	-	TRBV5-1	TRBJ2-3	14	CASSVTAGEDTQYF	TGCGCCAGCAGCGTGACAGCGGGGGAAGATACGCAGTATTTT
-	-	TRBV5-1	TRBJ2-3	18	CASSSGLVERPSTDTQYF	TGCGCCAGCAGCTCGGGGCTCGTGGAGCGGCCTAGCACAGATACGCAGTATTTT
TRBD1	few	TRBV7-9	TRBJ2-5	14	CASSGQGARETQYF	TGTGCCAGCAGCGGACAGGGGGCGCGAGAGACCCAGTACTTC